The clone carrying this TCR beta chain was detected only a few times. In the authors' workflow: Estimation of nucleated cell counts was performed using reference gene primer amplification. Here immunoSEQ multiplex PCR was the method, and the copy in TCRdb shows in-frame clones only, minus some. V and J calls and clone size come straight from that table; D and trimming were deduced from the DNA. Here the sample spans about 270,000 clones, approximately 91% being singletons. The cohort comprised adults aged 18 to 89 years residing in 20 to 30 US areas. Cohort 3 recovery required two negative PCRs, clearance, or symptom resolution. The sample belongs to a study of blood T cell repertoires in COVID-19. In the study overall: Both acute and convalescent COVID-19 samples were obtained from the United States, Italy and Spain.

This receptor was taken from a woman aged 25-40 years who had recovered from COVID-19. Specimen: PBMCs or T cells enriched from blood (not recorded which).

CDR3 nucleotide sequence: TGTGCCAGCAGCTTCCCAGGGGGCGGCTACACCTTC. Residues: CASSFPGGGYTF. The chain combines TRBV5-4 with TRBJ1-2; 8 bases map to TRBD1. Germline loops: CDR1 SGHNT, CDR2 YYREEE (reference sequence). Germline trimming cut 2 bases from V and 8 bases from J; bases unmatched to any gene: 2. This CDR3 is 12 amino acids long.